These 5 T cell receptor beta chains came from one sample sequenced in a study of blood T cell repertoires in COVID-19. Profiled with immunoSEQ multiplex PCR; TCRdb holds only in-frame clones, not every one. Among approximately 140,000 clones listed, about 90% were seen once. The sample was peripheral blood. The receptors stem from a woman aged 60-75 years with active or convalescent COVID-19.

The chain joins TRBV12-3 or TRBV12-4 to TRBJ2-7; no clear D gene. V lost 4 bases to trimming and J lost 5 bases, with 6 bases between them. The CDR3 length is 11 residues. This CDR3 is CASSSRNEQYF. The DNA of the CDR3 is TGTGCCAGCAGTTCTAGAAACGAGCAGTACTTC.

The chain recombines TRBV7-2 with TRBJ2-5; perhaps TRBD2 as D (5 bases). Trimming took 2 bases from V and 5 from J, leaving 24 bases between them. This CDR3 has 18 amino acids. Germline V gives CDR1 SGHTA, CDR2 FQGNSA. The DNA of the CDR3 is TGTGCCAGCAGCTTAAGTATCGGGCGGGCCCTCTCGGCGGAGACCCAGTACTTC. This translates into CASSLSIGRALSAETQYF.

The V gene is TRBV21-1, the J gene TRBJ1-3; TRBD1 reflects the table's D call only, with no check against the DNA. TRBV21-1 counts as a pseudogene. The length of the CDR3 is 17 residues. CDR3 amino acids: CASSKGGDREGRNTIYF. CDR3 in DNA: TGTGCCAGCAGCAAAGGGGGGGACAGGGAGGGAAGAAACACCATATATTTT.

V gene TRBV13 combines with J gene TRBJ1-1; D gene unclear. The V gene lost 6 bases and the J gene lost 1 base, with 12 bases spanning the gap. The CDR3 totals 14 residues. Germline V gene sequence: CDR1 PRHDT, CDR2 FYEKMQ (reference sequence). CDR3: CASSSSYKNTEAFF. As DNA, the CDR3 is TGTGCCAGCAGTTCTAGTTATAAGAACACTGAAGCTTTCTTT.

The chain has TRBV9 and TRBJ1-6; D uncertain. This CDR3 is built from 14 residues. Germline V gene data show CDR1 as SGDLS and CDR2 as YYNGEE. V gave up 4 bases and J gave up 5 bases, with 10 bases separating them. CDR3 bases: TGTGCCAGCAGCCTGGGTAGCGATAATTCACCCCTCCACTTT. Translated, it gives CASSLGSDNSPLHF. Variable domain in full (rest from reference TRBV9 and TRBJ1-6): DSGVTQTPKHLITATGQRVTLRCSPRSGDLSVYWYQQSLDQGLQFLIQYYNGEERAKGNILERFSAQQFPDLHSELNLSSLELGDSALYFCASSLGSDNSPLHFGNGTRLTVT.